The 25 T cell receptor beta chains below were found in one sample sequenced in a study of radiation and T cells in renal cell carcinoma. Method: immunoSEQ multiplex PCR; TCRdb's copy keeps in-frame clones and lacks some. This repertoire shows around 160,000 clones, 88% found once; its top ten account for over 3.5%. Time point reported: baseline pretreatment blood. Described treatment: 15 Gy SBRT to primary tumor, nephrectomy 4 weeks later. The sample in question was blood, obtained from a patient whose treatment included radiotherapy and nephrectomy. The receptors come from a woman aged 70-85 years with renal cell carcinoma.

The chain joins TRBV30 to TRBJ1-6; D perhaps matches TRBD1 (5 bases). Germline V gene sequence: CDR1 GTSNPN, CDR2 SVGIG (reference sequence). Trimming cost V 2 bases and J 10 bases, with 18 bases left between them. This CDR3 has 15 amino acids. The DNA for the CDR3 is TGTGCCTGGAGTAGAAGGCAGGGTGTTAAATCACCCCTCCACTTT. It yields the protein CAWSRRQGVKSPLHF.

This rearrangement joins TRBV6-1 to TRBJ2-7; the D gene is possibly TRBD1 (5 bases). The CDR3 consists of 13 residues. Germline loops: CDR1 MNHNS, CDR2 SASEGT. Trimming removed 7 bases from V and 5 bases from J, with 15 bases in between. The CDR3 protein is CASIEWGLDEQYF. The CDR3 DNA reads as TGTGCCAGCATTGAGTGGGGCCTGGACGAGCAGTACTTC.

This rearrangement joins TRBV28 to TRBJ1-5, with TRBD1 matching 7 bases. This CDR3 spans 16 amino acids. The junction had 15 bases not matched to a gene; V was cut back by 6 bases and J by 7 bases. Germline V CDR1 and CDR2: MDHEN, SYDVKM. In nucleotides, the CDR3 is TGTGCCAGCAGCCCTACCCTTGAGGGGGCAGGGCAGCCCCAGCATTTT. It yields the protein CASSPTLEGAGQPQHF.

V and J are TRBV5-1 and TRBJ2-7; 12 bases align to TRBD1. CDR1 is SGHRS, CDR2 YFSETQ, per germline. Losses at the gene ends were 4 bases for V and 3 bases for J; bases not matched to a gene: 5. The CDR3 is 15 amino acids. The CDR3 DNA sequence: TGCGCCAGCAGCGCGGGACAGGGGGCGATCTACGAGCAGTACTTC. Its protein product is CASSAGQGAIYEQYF.

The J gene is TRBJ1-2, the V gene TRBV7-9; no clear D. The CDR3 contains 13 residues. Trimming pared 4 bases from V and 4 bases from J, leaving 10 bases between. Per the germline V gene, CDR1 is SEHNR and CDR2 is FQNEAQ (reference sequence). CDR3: CASSSASTYGYTF. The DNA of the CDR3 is TGTGCCAGCAGCTCGGCGTCTACCTATGGCTACACCTTC.

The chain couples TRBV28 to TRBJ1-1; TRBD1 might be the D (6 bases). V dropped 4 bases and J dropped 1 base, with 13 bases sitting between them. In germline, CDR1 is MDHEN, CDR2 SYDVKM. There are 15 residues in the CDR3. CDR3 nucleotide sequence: TGTGCCAGCAGTTCGCCGACAGGAAGGAACACTGAAGCTTTCTTT. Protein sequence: CASSSPTGRNTEAFF.

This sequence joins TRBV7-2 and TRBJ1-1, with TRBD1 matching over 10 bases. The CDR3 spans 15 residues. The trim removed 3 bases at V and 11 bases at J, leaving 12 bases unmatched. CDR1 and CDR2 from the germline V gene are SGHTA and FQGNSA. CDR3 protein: CASSLLTGGKGGAFF. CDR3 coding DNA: TGTGCCAGCAGCTTGTTGACAGGGGGCAAAGGTGGGGCTTTCTTT.

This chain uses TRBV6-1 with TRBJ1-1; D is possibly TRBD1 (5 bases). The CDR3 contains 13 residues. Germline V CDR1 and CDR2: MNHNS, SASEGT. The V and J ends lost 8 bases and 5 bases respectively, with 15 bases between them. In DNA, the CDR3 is TGTGCCAGCTTCAACCAGGGAAGGACTGAAGCTTTCTTT. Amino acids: CASFNQGRTEAFF.

The CDR3 loop reads CASSGDQGYGETQYF. The CDR3, as DNA: TGCGCCAGCAGCGGAGACCAGGGCTACGGGGAGACCCAGTACTTC. The chain uses TRBV5-1 and TRBJ2-5, with D maybe TRBD1 (5 bases). V shed 4 bases and J shed 5 bases, with 18 bases lying between them. Per the germline V gene, CDR1 is SGHRS and CDR2 is YFSETQ. CDR3 length: 15 residues.

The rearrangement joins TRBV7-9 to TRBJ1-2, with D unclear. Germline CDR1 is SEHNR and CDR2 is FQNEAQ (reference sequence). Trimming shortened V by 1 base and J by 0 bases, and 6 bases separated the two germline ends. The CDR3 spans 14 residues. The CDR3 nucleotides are TGTGCCAGCAGCTTAGAGGCGGCTAACTATGGCTACACCTTC. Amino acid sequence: CASSLEAANYGYTF.

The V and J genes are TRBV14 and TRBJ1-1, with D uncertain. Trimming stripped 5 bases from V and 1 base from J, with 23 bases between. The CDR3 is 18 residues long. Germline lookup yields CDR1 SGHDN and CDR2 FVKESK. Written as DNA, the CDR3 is TGTGCCAGCAGCTCCTTGCAATCCCCTAAACTTAGGAACACTGAAGCTTTCTTT. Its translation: CASSSLQSPKLRNTEAFF.

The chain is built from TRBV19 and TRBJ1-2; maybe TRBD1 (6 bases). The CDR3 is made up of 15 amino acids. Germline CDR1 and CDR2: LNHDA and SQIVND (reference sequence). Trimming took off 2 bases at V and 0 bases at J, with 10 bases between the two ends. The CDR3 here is CASSIKQGTNYGYTF. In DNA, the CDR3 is TGTGCCAGTAGTATAAAACAGGGTACTAACTATGGCTACACCTTC.

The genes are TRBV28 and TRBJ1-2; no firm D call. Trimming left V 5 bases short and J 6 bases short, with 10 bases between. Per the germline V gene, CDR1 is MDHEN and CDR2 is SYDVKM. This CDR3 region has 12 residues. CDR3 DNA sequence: TGTGCCAGCAGTCAAAACTTCGATGGCTACACCTTC. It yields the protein CASSQNFDGYTF.

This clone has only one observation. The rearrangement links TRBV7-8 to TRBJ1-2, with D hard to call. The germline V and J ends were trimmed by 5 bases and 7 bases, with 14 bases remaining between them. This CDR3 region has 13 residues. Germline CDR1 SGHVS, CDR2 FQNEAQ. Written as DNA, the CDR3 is TGTGCCAGCAGCGCAAAGCAGGACGGTGGCTACACCTTC. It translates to CASSAKQDGGYTF.

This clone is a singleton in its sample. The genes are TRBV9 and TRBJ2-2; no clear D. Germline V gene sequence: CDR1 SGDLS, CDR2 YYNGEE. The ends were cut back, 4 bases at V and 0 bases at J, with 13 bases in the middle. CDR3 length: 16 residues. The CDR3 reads CASSPRGAANTGELFF. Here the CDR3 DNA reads TGTGCCAGCAGCCCCCGCGGTGCTGCGAACACCGGGGAGCTGTTTTTT.

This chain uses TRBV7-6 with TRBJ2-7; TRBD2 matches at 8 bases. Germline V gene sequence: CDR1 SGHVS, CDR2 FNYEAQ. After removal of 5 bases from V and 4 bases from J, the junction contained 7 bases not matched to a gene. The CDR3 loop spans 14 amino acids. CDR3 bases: TGTGCCAGCAGCCAGGGACTAGGGAATTACGAGCAGTACTTC. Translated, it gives CASSQGLGNYEQYF.

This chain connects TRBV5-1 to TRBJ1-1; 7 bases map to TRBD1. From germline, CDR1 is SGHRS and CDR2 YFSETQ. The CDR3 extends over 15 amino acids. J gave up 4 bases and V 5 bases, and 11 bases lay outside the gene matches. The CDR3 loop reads CASSHIQGEFTEAFF. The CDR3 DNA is TGCGCCAGCAGTCATATCCAGGGGGAGTTCACTGAAGCTTTCTTT.

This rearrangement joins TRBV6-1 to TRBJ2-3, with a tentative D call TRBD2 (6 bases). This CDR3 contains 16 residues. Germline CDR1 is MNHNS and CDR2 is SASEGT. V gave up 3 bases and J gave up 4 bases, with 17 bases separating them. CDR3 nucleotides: TGTGCCAGCAGTGACCGGGACTTCAAGGACCCAGATACGCAGTATTTT. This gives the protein CASSDRDFKDPDTQYF.

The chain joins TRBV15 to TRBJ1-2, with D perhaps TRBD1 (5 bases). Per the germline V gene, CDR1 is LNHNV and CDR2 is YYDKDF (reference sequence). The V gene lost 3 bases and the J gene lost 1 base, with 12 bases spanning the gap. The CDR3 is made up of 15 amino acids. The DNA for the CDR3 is TGTGCCACCAGCAGGGGGGAGGGGAGTAACTATGGCTACACCTTC. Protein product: CATSRGEGSNYGYTF.

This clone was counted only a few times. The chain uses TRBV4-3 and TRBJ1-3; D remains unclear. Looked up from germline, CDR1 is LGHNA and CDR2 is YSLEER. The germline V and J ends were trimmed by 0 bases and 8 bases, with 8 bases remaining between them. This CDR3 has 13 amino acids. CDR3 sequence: CASSQDVRDTIYF. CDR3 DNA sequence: TGCGCCAGCAGCCAAGATGTGCGGGACACCATATATTTT.

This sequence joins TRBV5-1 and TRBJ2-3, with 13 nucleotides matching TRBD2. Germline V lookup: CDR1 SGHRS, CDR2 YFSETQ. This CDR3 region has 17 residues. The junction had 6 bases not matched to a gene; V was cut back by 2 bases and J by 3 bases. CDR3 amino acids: CASSFSLAGGRTDTQYF. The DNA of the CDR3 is TGCGCCAGCAGCTTTTCACTAGCGGGGGGGCGGACAGATACGCAGTATTTT. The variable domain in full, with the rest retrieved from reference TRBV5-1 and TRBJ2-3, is KAGVTQTPRYLIKTRGQQVTLSCSPISGHRSVSWYQQTPGQGLQFLFEYFSETQRNKGNFPGRFSGRQFSNSRSEMNVSTLELGDSALYLCASSFSLAGGRTDTQYFGPGTRLTVL.

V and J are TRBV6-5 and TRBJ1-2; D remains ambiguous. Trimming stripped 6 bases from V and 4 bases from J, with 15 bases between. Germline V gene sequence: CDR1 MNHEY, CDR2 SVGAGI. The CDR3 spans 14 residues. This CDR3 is CASRQPQAPYGYTF. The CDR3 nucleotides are TGTGCCAGCAGACAACCACAAGCCCCCTATGGCTACACCTTC.

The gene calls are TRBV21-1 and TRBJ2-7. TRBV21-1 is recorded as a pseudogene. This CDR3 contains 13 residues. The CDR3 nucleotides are TGTGCCAGCAGCAAATGGCCCCGGTACGAGCAGTACTTC. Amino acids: CASSKWPRYEQYF.

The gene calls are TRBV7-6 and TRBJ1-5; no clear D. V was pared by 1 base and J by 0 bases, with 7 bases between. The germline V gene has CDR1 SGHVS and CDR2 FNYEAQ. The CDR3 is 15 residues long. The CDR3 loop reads CASSLGHDSNQPQHF. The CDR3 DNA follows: TGTGCCAGCAGCTTAGGACACGATAGCAATCAGCCCCAGCATTTT.

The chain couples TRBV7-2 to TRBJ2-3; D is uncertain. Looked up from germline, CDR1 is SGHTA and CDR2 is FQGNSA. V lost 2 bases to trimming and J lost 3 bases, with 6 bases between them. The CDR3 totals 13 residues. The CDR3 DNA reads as TGTGCCAGCAGCTTACAAGGGACAGATACGCAGTATTTT. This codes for CASSLQGTDTQYF.